The 6 T cell receptor beta chains listed next were all sequenced from one sample in a study of shared clonotypes between healthy human individuals. The table came from immunoSEQ multiplex PCR; TCRdb's copy has only in-frame clones and leaves some out. Among about 2.3 million clones listed, roughly 92% were seen once. The sample was naive CD4+ T cells from PBMCs. This sample's subset: CD45RA+ positively selected. The receptors stem from a man younger than 35 in good health. Some clones in this sample may be carry-over from other donors' samples.

This chain uses TRBV5-1 with TRBJ1-2; 7 bases align to TRBD1. Germline assignment: CDR1 SGHRS and CDR2 YFSETQ. CDR3 size: 18 residues. Trimming cost V 1 base and J 6 bases; bases outside gene matches: 18. CDR3 loop: CASSLTFPHGTAEDGYTF. DNA for the CDR3: TGCGCCAGCAGCTTGACTTTCCCCCACGGGACAGCCGAAGATGGCTACACCTTC.

This sequence joins TRBV6-6 and TRBJ2-2; tentatively, D is TRBD2 (5 bases). V lost 5 bases and J lost 4, with 14 bases in between. The V gene's germline CDR1 is MNHNY and CDR2 SVGAGI (reference sequence). The CDR3 consists of 15 residues. The CDR3 nucleotides are TGTGCCAGCAGTAGCCTGAGGGCCGGCACCGGGGAGCTGTTTTTT. It is translated as CASSSLRAGTGELFF.

CDR3 in amino acids: CASSHYRETYEQYF. The DNA for the CDR3 is TGTGCCAGCAGCCATTACAGGGAGACCTACGAGCAGTACTTC. This sequence joins TRBV7-2 and TRBJ2-7, with a tentative D call TRBD1 (6 bases). Germline CDR1 and CDR2: SGHTA and FQGNSA. V was clipped by 5 bases and J by 2 bases, with 13 bases between them. The CDR3 sequence is 14 residues long. Variable domain in full (rest from reference TRBV7-2 and TRBJ2-7): GAGVSQSPSNKVTEKGKDVELRCDPISGHTALYWYRQSLGQGLEFLIYFQGNSAPDKSGLPSDRFSAERTGGSVSTLTIQRTQQEDSAVYLCASSHYRETYEQYFGPGTRLTVT.

The chain joins TRBV6-1 to TRBJ1-1, with D possibly being TRBD1 (6 bases). Trimming cost V 6 bases and J 8 bases, with 10 bases left between them. The germline CDR1 and CDR2 sequences are MNHNS and SASEGT. This CDR3 comprises 11 residues. As DNA, the CDR3 is TGTGCCAGCAGAAAGACAGGAGAAGCTTTCTTT. Its translation is CASRKTGEAFF.

The rearrangement links TRBV10-1 to TRBJ2-5, with TRBD2 identical over 8 bases. The CDR3 is 18 residues long. V lost 2 bases, J lost 3 bases, and 14 bases stayed unmatched. Per germline, CDR1 WNHNN and CDR2 SYGVQD (reference sequence). The CDR3 reads CASSEPVVREGPEETQYF. The CDR3 DNA reads as TGCGCCAGCAGTGAGCCGGTCGTCCGGGAGGGCCCCGAAGAGACCCAGTACTTC.

This clone showed up just a few times. The V call is TRBV30, the J call TRBJ1-5; 9 positions agree with TRBD1. The germline CDR1 and CDR2 sequences are GTSNPN and SVGIG (reference sequence). The CDR3 contains 14 residues. V shed 2 bases and J 5 bases; nucleotides not matched to a gene: 4. Here the CDR3 reads CAWSTGGADQPQHF. CDR3 nucleotides: TGTGCCTGGAGTACAGGGGGCGCTGATCAGCCCCAGCATTTT.